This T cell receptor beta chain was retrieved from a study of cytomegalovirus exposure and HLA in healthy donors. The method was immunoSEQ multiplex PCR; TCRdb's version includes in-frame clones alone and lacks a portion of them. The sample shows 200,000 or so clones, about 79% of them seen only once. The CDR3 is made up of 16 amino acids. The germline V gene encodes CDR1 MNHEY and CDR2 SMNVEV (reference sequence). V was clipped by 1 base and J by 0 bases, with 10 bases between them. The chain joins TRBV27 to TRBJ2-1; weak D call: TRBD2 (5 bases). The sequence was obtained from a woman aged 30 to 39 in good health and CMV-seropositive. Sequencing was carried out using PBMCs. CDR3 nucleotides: TGTGCCAGCAGTTTATATCAACTAGACTCCTACAATGAGCAGTTCTTC. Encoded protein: CASSLYQLDSYNEQFF.